The next 24 T cell receptor beta chains were all read from a single sample in a study of blood T cell repertoires in COVID-19. Here immunoSEQ multiplex PCR was the method, and the copy in TCRdb shows in-frame clones only, minus some. The sample holds under 200,000 clones, 70% to 90% seen once. Sequenced input: peripheral blood. Receptor source: a woman over 75 with acute or convalescent COVID-19.

CDR3 region: CASSLEAGRRGYTF. The CDR3 nucleotides are TGTGCCAGCAGCTTAGAGGCAGGGAGGCGTGGCTACACCTTC. This chain connects TRBV7-2 to TRBJ1-2, with a possible D match to TRBD1 (5 bases). The ends were cut back, 1 base at V and 7 bases at J, with 13 bases in the middle. The CDR3 covers 14 residues. Looked up from germline, CDR1 is SGHTA and CDR2 is FQGNSA.

The chain couples TRBV2 to TRBJ2-7; 9 bases are shared with TRBD1. V gave up 9 bases and J gave up 0 bases; unmatched junction bases: 3. The CDR3 extends over 13 amino acids. Germline V gene data show CDR1 as SNHLY and CDR2 as FYNNEI. CDR3 bases: TGTGCCAGAGGGGGACAGGGCTCCTACGAGCAGTACTTC. Amino acids: CARGGQGSYEQYF. Full variable domain (outside the CDR3, taken from reference TRBV2 and TRBJ2-7): EPEVTQTPSHQVTQMGQEVILRCVPISNHLYFYWYRQILGQKVEFLVSFYNNEISEKSEIFDDQFSVERPDGSNFTLKIRSTKLEDSAMYFCARGGQGSYEQYFGPGTRLTVT.

The V call is TRBV20-1, the J call TRBJ2-2, with TRBD2 as a possible D gene (6 bases). V shed 3 bases and J shed 2 bases, with 19 bases lying between them. From germline, CDR1 is DFQATT and CDR2 SNEGSKA (reference sequence). This CDR3 region has 17 residues. In DNA form, the CDR3 reads TGCAGTGCTAGTACTATTCCGGGACTCTACAACACCGGGGAGCTGTTTTTT. This sequence encodes CSASTIPGLYNTGELFF.

On this clone itself: At one boundary the junction diverges from the germline segment, which might be a read error. Other nucleotide sequences from this sample produce the same CDR3. The chain carries TRBV29-1 and TRBJ1-1; maybe TRBD1 (6 bases). CDR3 size: 12 residues. Germline CDR1 and CDR2: SQVTM and ANQGSEA. The CDR3 here is CSVDRLNTEAFF. DNA of the CDR3: TGTAGCGTTGACAGGTTGAACACTGAAGCTTTCTTT.

CDR3 DNA sequence: TGCGCCAGCAGCCCAGGGGGTTATGGCTACACCTTC. It translates to CASSPGGYGYTF. V usage is TRBV4-3 and J usage is TRBJ1-2; 7 bases map to TRBD1. Trimming at V came to 4 bases and at J to 5 bases, leaving 1 base not matched to a gene. The CDR3 loop spans 12 amino acids. Germline CDR1 LGHNA, CDR2 YSLEER.

This clone showed up just a few times. The chain recombines TRBV14 with TRBJ2-1; 10 nucleotides align to TRBD2. Germline loops: CDR1 SGHDN, CDR2 FVKESK. CDR3 size: 14 residues. With 1 base clipped from V and 9 bases from J, the junction kept 3 bases outside the gene matches. CDR3 sequence: CASSQVAGGGEQFF. In DNA form, the CDR3 reads TGTGCCAGCAGCCAAGTAGCGGGAGGCGGTGAGCAGTTCTTC.

The chain recombines TRBV19 with TRBJ1-5; possible D gene TRBD1, 6 bases. Trimming took off 2 bases at V and 7 bases at J, with 15 bases between the two ends. The CDR3 spans 15 residues. Germline CDR1 and CDR2: LNHDA and SQIVND (reference sequence). CDR3 sequence: CASSISPGENQPQHF. The CDR3 nucleotides are TGTGCCAGTAGTATAAGTCCAGGGGAGAACCAGCCCCAGCATTTT.

This clone has only a few counts. The chain is built from TRBV3-1 (or the pseudogene TRBV3-2) and TRBJ2-2; 8 bases fit TRBD2. The CDR3 has 16 amino acids. Germline CDR1 reads LGHDT; CDR2 reads YNNKEL (reference sequence). With V trimmed by 4 bases and J by 2 bases, 6 bases remained unmatched. The CDR3 loop reads CASSPQREPNTGELFF. CDR3 sequence (DNA): TGTGCCAGCAGCCCTCAGCGGGAGCCAAACACCGGGGAGCTGTTTTTT.

The chain joins TRBV7-2 to TRBJ2-5; 7 bases are shared with TRBD2. This CDR3 has 14 residues. V was clipped by 3 bases and J by 0 bases; unmatched bases: 1. Germline CDR1 reads SGHTA; CDR2 reads FQGNSA. CDR3 sequence (DNA): TGTGCCAGCAGCTTGGGAGGGAACCAAGAGACCCAGTACTTC. Protein: CASSLGGNQETQYF.

The chain joins TRBV6-5 to TRBJ2-3, with D perhaps TRBD2 (7 bases). The V end was cut by 3 bases, the J end by 6 bases, with 16 bases between. Germline V gives CDR1 MNHEY, CDR2 SVGAGI. CDR3 length: 15 amino acids. CDR3 amino acids: CASSYTTGGRDTQYF. The CDR3 coding sequence is TGTGCCAGCAGTTATACGACCGGGGGGCGGGATACGCAGTATTTT.

The rearrangement uses TRBV25-1 and TRBJ1-2; D call uncertain. Trimming took 3 bases from V and 7 from J, leaving 12 bases between them. In germline, CDR1 is MGHDK, CDR2 SYGVNS. The CDR3 has 13 amino acids. The CDR3 nucleotides read TGTGCCAGCAGTGACCCTACCTTATTTGGCTACACCTTC. This codes for CASSDPTLFGYTF.

V gene TRBV29-1 combines with J gene TRBJ2-5, with D possibly matching TRBD1 (6 bases). CDR1 is SQVTM and CDR2 is ANQGSEA in the germline V gene. There are 12 residues in the CDR3. V was pared by 3 bases and J by 4 bases, with 9 bases between. The CDR3 region is CSVDWGRETQYF. The CDR3 DNA is TGCAGCGTTGATTGGGGGCGAGAGACCCAGTACTTC.

The CDR3 DNA reads as TGTGCCAGCTGGGACAGGGCTATAGGTGGCTACACCTTC. It specifies CASWDRAIGGYTF. The chain employs TRBV19 and TRBJ1-2, with 9 bases aligning to TRBD1. The germline gives CDR1 LNHDA, CDR2 SQIVND (reference sequence). Unmatched junction bases numbered 9, after V lost 9 bases and J lost 7 bases. This CDR3 spans 13 amino acids.

This clone has more than one count but fewer than ten. The chain uses TRBV6-6 and TRBJ2-2; TRBD2 might be the D (7 bases). Deletions cut 10 bases from V and 0 bases from J, with 12 bases between. The CDR3 spans 14 residues. Per germline, CDR1 MNHNY and CDR2 SVGAGI (reference sequence). DNA of the CDR3: TGTGCCACGGGGGGCAGTACGAACACCGGGGAGCTGTTTTTT. Translated: CATGGSTNTGELFF.

In its sample, this clone was seen once. This chain links TRBV10-3 with TRBJ1-2, with D maybe TRBD1 (6 bases). CDR3 length: 15 residues. Germline assignment: CDR1 ENHRY and CDR2 SYGVKD. The V and J ends lost 5 bases and 1 base respectively, with 14 bases between them. The CDR3 reads CAISFQGTLNYGYTF. The CDR3 bases are TGTGCCATCAGTTTCCAGGGGACCCTTAACTATGGCTACACCTTC.

This chain uses TRBV11-2 with TRBJ2-7; TRBD2 agrees at 8 bases. V shed 0 bases and J 4 bases; nucleotides not matched to a gene: 5. Germline V gene lookup returns CDR1 SGHAT and CDR2 FQNNGV. CDR3 length: 15 residues. CDR3 bases: TGTGCCAGCAGCTTAGATGGTAGCGGGGTATACGAGCAGTACTTC. It yields the protein CASSLDGSGVYEQYF.

The DNA of the CDR3 is TGTGCCACCAGTGAGCCACAGGCCGGCCTAAATGAGCAGTTCTTC. It specifies CATSEPQAGLNEQFF. The rearrangement joins TRBV24-1 to TRBJ2-1; D is possibly TRBD1 (5 bases). This CDR3 comprises 15 residues. Germline CDR1 reads KGHDR; CDR2 reads SFDVKD. Trimming pared 4 bases from V and 7 bases from J, leaving 16 bases between.

The chain employs TRBV11-2 and TRBJ1-6; D unresolved. Trimming stripped 1 base from V and 2 bases from J, with 12 bases between. The CDR3 is made up of 17 amino acids. Germline CDR1 is SGHAT and CDR2 is FQNNGV. In DNA, the CDR3 is TGTGCCAGCAGCTTAGCGGGGAACGTCGCCTATAATTCACCCCTCCACTTT. It is translated as CASSLAGNVAYNSPLHF.

The chain is built from TRBV7-2 and TRBJ2-2; 8 positions match TRBD1. The trim removed 6 bases at V and 1 base at J, leaving 4 bases unmatched. The CDR3 extends over 15 amino acids. Germline V gene data show CDR1 as SGHTA and CDR2 as FQGNSA. The CDR3 DNA sequence: TGTGCCAGCAGTGCTGGACAGGGGAACACCGGGGAGCTGTTTTTT. Its translation: CASSAGQGNTGELFF.

The rearrangement joins TRBV6-1 to TRBJ1-1; D is ambiguous. CDR1 and CDR2 from the germline V gene are MNHNS and SASEGT. V gave up 2 bases and J gave up 4 bases, with 8 bases separating them. The CDR3 is 13 residues long. CDR3 nucleotide sequence: TGTGCCAGCAGTGAATCGGGGAGCACTGAAGCTTTCTTT. It codes for CASSESGSTEAFF.

The rearrangement joins TRBV4-1 to TRBJ1-6, with a tentative D call TRBD1 (5 bases). The CDR3 is made up of 18 amino acids. V was trimmed by 2 bases and J by 6 bases, leaving 20 bases between them. Looked up from germline, CDR1 is MGHRA and CDR2 is YSYEKL. The CDR3 region is CASSQRERGIGTNSPLHF. The CDR3, as DNA: TGCGCCAGCAGCCAAAGGGAGCGGGGGATTGGAACTAATTCACCCCTCCACTTT.

V and J are TRBV4-1 and TRBJ1-5, with 7 bases fitting TRBD1. The CDR3 length is 16 residues. Germline V gene sequence: CDR1 MGHRA, CDR2 YSYEKL. The trim removed 0 bases at V and 4 bases at J, leaving 6 bases unmatched. CDR3 nucleotide sequence: TGCGCCAGCAGCCAAGACAGACAGGGCAATAATCAGCCCCAGCATTTT. Encoded protein: CASSQDRQGNNQPQHF.

The chain is built from TRBV24-1 and TRBJ1-2; TRBD1 agrees at 9 bases. Trimming took 4 bases from V and 4 from J; bases not matched to a gene: 9. The V gene's germline CDR1 is KGHDR and CDR2 SFDVKD. There are 16 residues in the CDR3. The CDR3: CATSDTWDRAGYGYTF. DNA of the CDR3: TGTGCCACCAGTGACACTTGGGACAGGGCCGGCTATGGCTACACCTTC.

The CDR3 DNA follows: TGTGCCAGCAGCTTATCAGGGGCCTATAACTATGGCTACACCTTC. Its protein product is CASSLSGAYNYGYTF. The rearrangement joins TRBV7-9 to TRBJ1-2, with D maybe TRBD1 (6 bases). V lost 2 bases, J lost 1 base, and 11 bases lay in between. CDR1 SEHNR and CDR2 FQNEAQ come from the germline V gene (reference sequence). The CDR3 has 15 residues.